The 24 T cell receptor beta chains below all came from one sample that was sequenced in a study of tissue T cells after allogeneic stem cell transplantation. Profiled with immunoSEQ multiplex PCR; TCRdb holds only in-frame clones, not every one. The data contain 25,000 to 30,000 clones, 91% of them singletons. The specimen comprised blood, sampled before transplantation. The receptors here all came from a male donor aged 60 or over who later had graft-versus-host disease after an allogeneic stem cell transplant.

The chain uses TRBV19 and TRBJ1-2; D call uncertain. Germline-derived CDR1 and CDR2 are LNHDA and SQIVND (reference sequence). The CDR3 extends over 12 amino acids. The germline V and J ends were trimmed by 4 bases and 3 bases, with 6 bases remaining between them. CDR3 sequence reads: CASSTLHYGYTF. In DNA form, the CDR3 reads TGTGCCAGTAGTACTCTACACTATGGCTACACCTTC.

CDR3 amino acids: CASSFDRMNTEAFF. The CDR3 nucleotides are TGTGCCAGCAGCTTTGACAGGATGAACACTGAAGCTTTCTTT. The V and J genes are TRBV5-4 and TRBJ1-1; tentative D call: TRBD1 (6 bases). The CDR3 covers 14 residues. Germline V lookup: CDR1 SGHNT, CDR2 YYREEE (reference sequence). V was pared by 2 bases and J by 0 bases, with 8 bases between.

The genes are TRBV7-9 and TRBJ1-6; D perhaps matches TRBD1 (5 bases). CDR1 SEHNR and CDR2 FQNEAQ come from the germline V gene (reference sequence). This CDR3 is built from 16 residues. The V end lost 5 bases, the J end lost 8 bases, and 19 bases lay between the germline ends. DNA of the CDR3: TGTGCCAGCAGCATGTCTGGCGGGGGAGAGGATTCACCCCTCCACTTT. Its translation is CASSMSGGGEDSPLHF.

The chain is built from TRBV18 and TRBJ2-7; 9 bases fit TRBD1. The germline V gene has CDR1 KGHSH and CDR2 LQKENI. V trimming: 4 bases; J trimming: 2 bases; junction bases outside the gene matches: 6. The CDR3 length is 15 residues. The CDR3 spells CASSQWDRATYEQYF. CDR3 coding DNA: TGTGCCAGCTCACAATGGGACAGGGCTACCTACGAGCAGTACTTC.

The rearrangement uses TRBV6-5 and TRBJ1-1, with 7 bases identical to TRBD1. CDR3 length: 15 amino acids. Germline V gene sequence: CDR1 MNHEY, CDR2 SVGAGI. The trim removed 10 bases at V and 3 bases at J, leaving 14 bases unmatched. The CDR3 coding sequence is TGTGCCACCGCAGTGGGAGTCAGGGGGTACACTGAAGCTTTCTTT. Its translation is CATAVGVRGYTEAFF.

The genes are TRBV29-1 and TRBJ1-2; 12 bases fit TRBD1. This CDR3 spans 13 amino acids. CDR1 is SQVTM, CDR2 ANQGSEA, per germline. V shed 6 bases, J shed 6 bases, and the junction held 5 bases outside the gene matches. The CDR3 loop reads CSVGQGAFDGYTF. The DNA for the CDR3 is TGCAGCGTGGGACAGGGGGCCTTTGATGGCTACACCTTC.

The V and J genes are TRBV5-1 and TRBJ2-5; D tentatively fits TRBD1 or TRBD2 (6 bases each). Germline V gene data show CDR1 as SGHRS and CDR2 as YFSETQ. The V gene lost 4 bases and the J gene lost 2 bases, with 18 bases spanning the gap. CDR3 size: 16 residues. The CDR3 spells CASSPGGQGGQETQYF. In DNA form, the CDR3 reads TGCGCCAGCAGCCCCGGGGGCCAGGGCGGGCAAGAGACCCAGTACTTC.

This clone was counted a single time. The rearrangement uses TRBV19 and TRBJ1-1, with D possibly TRBD1 on 6 matching bases. CDR1 LNHDA and CDR2 SQIVND come from the germline V gene (reference sequence). This CDR3 spans 12 amino acids. V dropped 4 bases and J dropped 8 bases, with 11 bases sitting between them. This chain's CDR3 is CASSTTGREAFF. CDR3 DNA: TGTGCCAGTAGTACCACAGGGAGAGAAGCTTTCTTT.

This clone was counted a single time. The chain uses TRBV4-2 and TRBJ1-2; no definite D call. CDR3 length: 12 residues. CDR1 is LGHNA, CDR2 YNFKEQ, per germline. V dropped 0 bases and J dropped 5 bases, with 4 bases sitting between them. The CDR3 is CASSQEGYGYTF. In DNA, the CDR3 is TGTGCCAGCAGCCAAGAGGGGTATGGCTACACCTTC.

The chain carries TRBV6-2 or TRBV6-3 and TRBJ2-7; D uncertain. The CDR3 consists of 15 residues. In germline, CDR1 is MNHEY, CDR2 SVGEGT. V was clipped by 6 bases and J by 2 bases, with 17 bases between them. The CDR3 reads CASSPRYAVTYEQYF. CDR3 nucleotides: TGTGCCAGCAGCCCCCGTTATGCCGTCACCTACGAGCAGTACTTC.

This chain joins TRBV5-1 and TRBJ1-6; TRBD1 is a possible D gene (5 bases). Germline assignment: CDR1 SGHRS and CDR2 YFSETQ. The CDR3 is 15 residues long. The V end was cut by 3 bases, the J end by 6 bases, with 13 bases between. The DNA for the CDR3 is TGCGCCAGCAGCTACGGGACGGACCGTAATTCACCCCTCCACTTT. Translating it yields CASSYGTDRNSPLHF.

The chain uses TRBV3-1 (or the pseudogene TRBV3-2) and TRBJ2-4; D is possibly TRBD2 (6 bases). V shed 4 bases and J shed 0 bases, with 10 bases lying between them. CDR3 size: 15 residues. Per the germline V gene, CDR1 is LGHDT and CDR2 is YNNKEL (reference sequence). The CDR3 is CASSPTGLAKNIQYF. The CDR3 bases are TGTGCCAGCAGCCCGACGGGACTAGCCAAAAACATTCAGTACTTC.

The rearrangement joins TRBV7-9 to TRBJ1-1; tentative D call: TRBD1 (6 bases). This CDR3 has 16 residues. Trimming cost V 4 bases and J 0 bases, with 15 bases left between them. Per germline, CDR1 SEHNR and CDR2 FQNEAQ (reference sequence). CDR3 in DNA: TGTGCCAGCAGCTCAGGGGTTCAACGGTTGAACACTGAAGCTTTCTTT. Translating it yields CASSSGVQRLNTEAFF.

The chain has TRBV27 and TRBJ2-7; weak D call: TRBD2 (5 bases). The CDR3 runs 13 residues. Trimming stripped 5 bases from V and 2 bases from J, with 10 bases between. Germline V CDR1 and CDR2: MNHEY, SMNVEV (reference sequence). CDR3 DNA: TGTGCCAGCAGTAACGGGATAACCTACGAGCAGTACTTC. Its translation: CASSNGITYEQYF.

This chain connects TRBV13 to TRBJ1-4; 7 bases map to TRBD1. The CDR3 consists of 21 residues. In germline, CDR1 is PRHDT, CDR2 FYEKMQ (reference sequence). Losses at the gene ends were 4 bases for V and 3 bases for J; bases not matched to a gene: 23. The CDR3 region has the DNA TGTGCCAGCAGCTCCATTCTCCCGCTTGGCAGGGGGAGTGTGGCTAATGAAAAACTGTTTTTT. Translation gives CASSSILPLGRGSVANEKLFF.

J is TRBJ2-7 and V is TRBV7-9; TRBD2 agrees at 14 bases. The trim removed 3 bases at V and 6 bases at J, leaving 4 bases unmatched. This CDR3 spans 15 amino acids. Germline lookup yields CDR1 SEHNR and CDR2 FQNEAQ (reference sequence). CDR3 sequence: CASSFGGLAGGEQYF. As DNA, the CDR3 is TGTGCCAGCAGCTTCGGCGGACTAGCGGGAGGCGAGCAGTACTTC.

This clone occurred once. This chain links TRBV6-5 with TRBJ2-3, with D hard to call. CDR3 size: 12 residues. Germline CDR1 is MNHEY and CDR2 is SVGAGI. This CDR3 is CASFARLDTQYF. The CDR3 nucleotides are TGTGCTTCATTCGCCCGACTAGATACGCAGTATTTT.

This clone was observed a handful of times. The CDR3 loop reads CASSLGAGQPQHF. Here the CDR3 DNA reads TGTGCCAGCAGCCTAGGGGCGGGCCAGCCCCAGCATTTT. This chain uses TRBV3-1 (or the pseudogene TRBV3-2) with TRBJ1-5, with a weak D call TRBD1 (5 bases). The ends were cut back, 4 bases at V and 7 bases at J, with 11 bases in the middle. The CDR3 is made up of 13 amino acids. The V gene's germline CDR1 is LGHDT and CDR2 YNNKEL (reference sequence).

This chain uses TRBV23-1 with TRBJ1-1; D might be TRBD1 (5 bases). TRBV23-1 is an ORF, and what it does is uncertain. V lost 7 bases and J lost 2, with 17 bases in between. The CDR3 covers 15 residues. The CDR3 loop is CASTWSGPQNTEAFF. The CDR3 DNA follows: TGCGCCAGCACGTGGTCGGGGCCCCAAAACACTGAAGCTTTCTTT.

The rearrangement links TRBV2 to TRBJ1-4; D is ambiguous. V lost 1 base to trimming and J lost 7 bases, with 4 bases between them. The V gene's germline CDR1 is SNHLY and CDR2 FYNNEI. The CDR3 is made up of 12 amino acids. Here the CDR3 reads CASSEGTEKLFF. The CDR3 nucleotides are TGTGCCAGCAGTGAAGGAACTGAAAAACTGTTTTTT. The full variable domain, its missing parts supplied by reference TRBV2 and TRBJ1-4, is EPEVTQTPSHQVTQMGQEVILRCVPISNHLYFYWYRQILGQKVEFLVSFYNNEISEKSEIFDDQFSVERPDGSNFTLKIRSTKLEDSAMYFCASSEGTEKLFFGSGTQLSVL.

The chain is built from TRBV29-1 and TRBJ2-3, with TRBD2 matching over 15 bases. The germline V gene has CDR1 SQVTM and CDR2 ANQGSEA. This CDR3 region has 16 residues. J lost 1 base, V lost 4 bases, and 3 bases had no gene match. CDR3 sequence reads: CSVVWTSGGGTDTQYF. In DNA form, the CDR3 reads TGCAGCGTTGTCTGGACTAGCGGGGGGGGCACAGATACGCAGTATTTT.

The chain is built from TRBV7-9 and TRBJ1-5; 10 positions agree with TRBD1. With 5 bases clipped from V and 2 bases from J, the junction kept 6 bases outside the gene matches. Germline CDR1 reads SEHNR; CDR2 reads FQNEAQ (reference sequence). This CDR3 contains 16 residues. The CDR3 protein is CASSPPGTGGNQPQHF. The CDR3 nucleotides are TGTGCCAGCAGCCCTCCCGGGACAGGGGGCAATCAGCCCCAGCATTTT.

The rearrangement joins TRBV5-4 to TRBJ2-5; D possibly corresponds to TRBD2 (6 bases). Trimming pared 5 bases from V and 5 bases from J, leaving 22 bases between. Germline V lookup: CDR1 SGHNT, CDR2 YYREEE (reference sequence). The CDR3 totals 16 residues. The CDR3 protein is CASSLSGELSGETQYF. The DNA of the CDR3 is TGTGCCAGCAGTTTATCGGGAGAATTAAGTGGGGAGACCCAGTACTTC.

The rearrangement uses TRBV24-1 and TRBJ2-1, with 10 bases matching TRBD2. Looked up from germline, CDR1 is KGHDR and CDR2 is SFDVKD. This CDR3 has 16 amino acids. The V gene end was trimmed by 5 bases and the J gene end by 5 bases; junction bases not matched to a gene: 8. In DNA form, the CDR3 reads TGTGCCACCAGTGTTAGTGGACTAGCGGTCAACAATGAGCAGTTCTTC. Translation: CATSVSGLAVNNEQFF.